This T cell receptor beta chain derives from a study of cytomegalovirus exposure and HLA in healthy donors. A multiplex PCR was run with 60 Vbeta primers and 13 Jbeta primers. Libraries were prepared by immunoSEQ multiplex PCR; TCRdb keeps only in-frame clonotypes and omits some of them. Among some 150,000 clones listed, about four fifths were seen once. About this clone itself: The antigen remains unidentified.

The germline V gene has CDR1 MNHEY and CDR2 SMNVEV (reference sequence). The J segment lost 3 bases and the V segment lost 6 bases, leaving 3 bases of the junction unmatched. The length of the CDR3 is 13 residues. Findings of the study overall: In presence/absence analyses, roughly uniform sequencing depth across donors was assumed. A later analysis linked roughly 17,000 TCR beta sequences to HLA alleles at 0.05 false discovery rate.

The TCR originated in a woman in her 50s in good health and CMV-seronegative. This chain joins TRBV27 and TRBJ2-7; the match to TRBD1 covers 9 bases. Material for sequencing was PBMCs. DNA for the CDR3: TGTGCCAGCAGCGCGACAGGGGGCTACGAGCAGTACTTC. Its translation is CASSATGGYEQYF.